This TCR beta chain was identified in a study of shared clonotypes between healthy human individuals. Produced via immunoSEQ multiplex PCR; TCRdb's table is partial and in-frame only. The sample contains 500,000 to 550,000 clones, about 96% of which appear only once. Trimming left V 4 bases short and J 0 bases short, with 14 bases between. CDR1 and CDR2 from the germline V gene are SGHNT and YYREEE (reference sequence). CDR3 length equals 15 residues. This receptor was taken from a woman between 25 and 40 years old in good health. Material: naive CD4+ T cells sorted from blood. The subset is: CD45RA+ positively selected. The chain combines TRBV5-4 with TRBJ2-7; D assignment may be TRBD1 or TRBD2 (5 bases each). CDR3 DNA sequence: TGTGCCAGCAGCATACGGGGACCAGTCTCCTACGAGCAGTACTTC. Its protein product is CASSIRGPVSYEQYF.